This entry lists 7 T cell receptor beta chains sequenced from one sample in a study of OX40 agonist ivuxolimab in advanced cancers. The library was generated by the immunoSEQ multiplex PCR assay. TCRdb holds this immuneACCESS table with in-frame rearrangements only. Some clones are missing; in checked studies, unresolved V genes explain under half, and the rest has no known cause. The sample table contains about 84,000 clones; only one count was recorded for about 91% of them. Roughly 0.2% of the sample is held by the ten biggest clonotypes. The sample consisted of CD4+ or CD8+ T cells sorted from blood, taken in a trial of the OX40 agonist ivuxolimab. The receptors were gathered from an adult with an advanced solid tumor such as melanoma, head and neck, liver or kidney cancer.

The rearrangement links TRBV5-1 to TRBJ1-1, with 8 bases that match TRBD1. Germline assignment: CDR1 SGHRS and CDR2 YFSETQ. The CDR3 is 16 amino acids. V was pared by 4 bases and J by 3 bases, with 11 bases of the junction left unmatched. In nucleotides, the CDR3 is TGCGCCAGCAGCCCGGACAGGGTTCGAGGCGACACTGAAGCTTTCTTT. Translated: CASSPDRVRGDTEAFF.

The chain couples TRBV27 to TRBJ2-3; D is possibly TRBD1 or TRBD2 (5 bases each). The CDR3 loop spans 14 amino acids. Looked up from germline, CDR1 is MNHEY and CDR2 is SMNVEV (reference sequence). V shed 5 bases and J shed 0 bases, with 9 bases lying between them. The CDR3 DNA reads TGTGCCAGCAGTCGGGGCCCTAGCACAGATACGCAGTATTTT. It yields the protein CASSRGPSTDTQYF.

This chain connects TRBV10-3 to TRBJ1-3; 12 bases match TRBD1. CDR1 and CDR2 from the germline V gene are ENHRY and SYGVKD. Trimming removed 6 bases from V and 3 bases from J; junction bases left unmatched: 6. The CDR3 has 16 amino acids. The CDR3 DNA reads as TGTGCCATCAGGACCGGGACAGGGGGCCTTGGAAACACCATATATTTT. Its protein is CAIRTGTGGLGNTIYF.

The rearrangement joins TRBV6-6 to TRBJ1-3; the D is unclear. Germline CDR1 MNHNY, CDR2 SVGAGI (reference sequence). The length of the CDR3 is 12 residues. V was cut by 7 bases and J by 3 bases, with 7 bases left in between. CDR3 region: CASNYDGNTIYF. CDR3 bases: TGTGCCAGCAACTATGATGGAAACACCATATATTTT.

The J gene is TRBJ2-4, the V gene TRBV6-6; 7 bases are shared with TRBD1. Germline-derived CDR1 and CDR2 are MNHNY and SVGAGI (reference sequence). With 0 bases clipped from V and 6 bases from J, the junction kept 5 bases outside the gene matches. The CDR3 length is 15 residues. The DNA for the CDR3 is TGTGCCAGCAGTTACTCAGGGACAGCTTTAAACATTCAGTACTTC. Translation gives CASSYSGTALNIQYF.

This chain uses TRBV7-2 with TRBJ2-2; D possibly corresponds to TRBD2 (6 bases). V lost 6 bases and J 6 bases, leaving 11 bases between the germline ends. CDR3 length equals 13 residues. Germline V gives CDR1 SGHTA, CDR2 FQGNSA. CDR3 residues: CASSRETAGELFF. The CDR3 DNA follows: TGTGCCAGCAGTCGGGAGACGGCCGGGGAGCTGTTTTTT.

V gene TRBV5-1 combines with J gene TRBJ2-5; the D gene is possibly TRBD1 (6 bases). V was trimmed by 4 bases and J by 5 bases, leaving 15 bases between them. Germline V gives CDR1 SGHRS, CDR2 YFSETQ. The CDR3 has 14 amino acids. The CDR3 nucleotides are TGCGCCAGCAGCATGGACAGTCTAAGTGAGACCCAGTACTTC. This gives the protein CASSMDSLSETQYF.